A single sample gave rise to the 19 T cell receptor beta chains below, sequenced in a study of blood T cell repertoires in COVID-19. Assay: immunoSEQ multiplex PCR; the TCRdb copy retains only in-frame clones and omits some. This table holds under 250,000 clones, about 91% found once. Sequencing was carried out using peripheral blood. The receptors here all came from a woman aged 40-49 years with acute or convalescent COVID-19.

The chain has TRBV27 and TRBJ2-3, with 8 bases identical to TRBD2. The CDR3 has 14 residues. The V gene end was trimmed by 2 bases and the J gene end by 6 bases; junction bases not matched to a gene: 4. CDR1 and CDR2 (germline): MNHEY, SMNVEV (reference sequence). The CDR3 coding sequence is TGTGCCAGCAGTTTAGTCGGGGGGGCTGATACGCAGTATTTT. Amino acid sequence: CASSLVGGADTQYF.

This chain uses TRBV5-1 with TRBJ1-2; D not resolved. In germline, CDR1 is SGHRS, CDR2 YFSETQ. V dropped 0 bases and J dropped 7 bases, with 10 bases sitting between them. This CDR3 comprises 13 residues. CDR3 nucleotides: TGCGCCAGCAGCTTGGTCGGAGAGGGTGGCTACACCTTC. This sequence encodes CASSLVGEGGYTF.

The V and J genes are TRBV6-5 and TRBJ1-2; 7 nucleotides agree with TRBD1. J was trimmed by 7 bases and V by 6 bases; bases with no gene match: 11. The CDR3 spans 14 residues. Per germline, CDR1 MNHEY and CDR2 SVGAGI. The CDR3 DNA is TGTGCCAGCAGGCCGAGGGGGCGAGGTCTTGGCTACACCTTC. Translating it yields CASRPRGRGLGYTF.

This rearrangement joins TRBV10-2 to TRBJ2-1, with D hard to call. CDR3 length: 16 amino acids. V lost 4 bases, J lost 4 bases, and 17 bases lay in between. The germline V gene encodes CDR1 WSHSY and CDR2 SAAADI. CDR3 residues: CASSGMAAKEYNEQFF. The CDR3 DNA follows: TGCGCCAGCAGTGGAATGGCGGCAAAAGAGTACAATGAGCAGTTCTTC.

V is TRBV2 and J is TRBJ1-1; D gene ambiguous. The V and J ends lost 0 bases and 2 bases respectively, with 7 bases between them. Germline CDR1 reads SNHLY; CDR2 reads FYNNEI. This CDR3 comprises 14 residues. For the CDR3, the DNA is TGTGCCAGCAGTGAAGCCACAATAAACACTGAAGCTTTCTTT. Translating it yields CASSEATINTEAFF.

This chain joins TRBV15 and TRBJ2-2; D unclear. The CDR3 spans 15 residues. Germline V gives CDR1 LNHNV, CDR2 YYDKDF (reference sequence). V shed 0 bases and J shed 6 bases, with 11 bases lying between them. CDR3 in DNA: TGTGCCACCAGCAGAGATTTCTCGCGTCCCGGGGAGCTGTTTTTT. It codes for CATSRDFSRPGELFF.

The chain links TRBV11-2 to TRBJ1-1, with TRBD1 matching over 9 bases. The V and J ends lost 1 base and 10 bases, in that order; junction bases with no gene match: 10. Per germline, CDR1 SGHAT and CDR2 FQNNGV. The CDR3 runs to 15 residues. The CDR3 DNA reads TGTGCCAGCAGCTTAGGGCAGGGAACAGGGGGCTCAGCTTTCTTT. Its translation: CASSLGQGTGGSAFF. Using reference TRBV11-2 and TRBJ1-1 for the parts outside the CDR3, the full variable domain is EAGVAQSPRYKIIEKRQSVAFWCNPISGHATLYWYQQILGQGPKLLIQFQNNGVVDDSQLPKDRFSAERLKGVDSTLKIQPAKLEDSAVYLCASSLGQGTGGSAFFGQGTRLTVV.

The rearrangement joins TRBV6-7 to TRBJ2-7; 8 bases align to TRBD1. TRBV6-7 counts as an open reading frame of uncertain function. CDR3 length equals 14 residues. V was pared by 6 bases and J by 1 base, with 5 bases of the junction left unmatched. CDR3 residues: CASREDRASYEQYV. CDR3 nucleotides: TGTGCCAGCAGGGAGGACAGGGCGTCCTACGAGCAGTACGTC.

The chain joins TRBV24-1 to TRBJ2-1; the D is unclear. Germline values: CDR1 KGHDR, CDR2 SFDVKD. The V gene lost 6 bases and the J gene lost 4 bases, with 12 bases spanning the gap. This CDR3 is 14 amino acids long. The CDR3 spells CATSSGNPYNEQFF. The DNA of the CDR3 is TGTGCCACCAGTTCAGGCAACCCTTACAATGAGCAGTTCTTC.

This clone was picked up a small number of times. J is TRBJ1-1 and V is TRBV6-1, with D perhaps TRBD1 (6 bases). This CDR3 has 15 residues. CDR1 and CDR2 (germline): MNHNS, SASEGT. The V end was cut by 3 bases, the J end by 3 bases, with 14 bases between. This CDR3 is CASSEPLNRDTEAFF. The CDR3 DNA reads TGTGCCAGCAGTGAGCCCCTTAACAGGGACACTGAAGCTTTCTTT.

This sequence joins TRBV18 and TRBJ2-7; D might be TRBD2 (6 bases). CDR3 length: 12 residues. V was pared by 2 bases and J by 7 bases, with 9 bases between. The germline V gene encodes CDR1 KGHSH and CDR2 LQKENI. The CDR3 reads CASSPGAGEQYV. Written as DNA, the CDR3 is TGTGCCAGCTCACCAGGCGCGGGGGAGCAGTACGTC.

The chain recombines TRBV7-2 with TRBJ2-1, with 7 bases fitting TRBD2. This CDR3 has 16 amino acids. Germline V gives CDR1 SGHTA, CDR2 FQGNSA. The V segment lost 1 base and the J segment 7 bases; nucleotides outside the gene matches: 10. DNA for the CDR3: TGTGCCAGCAGCTTAGGTTCGGGAGGTCGGGTTAATGAGCAGTTCTTC. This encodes CASSLGSGGRVNEQFF.

CDR3 residues: CASSRGQYLSSGNTIYF. The CDR3 DNA is TGTGCCAGCAGCCGGGGACAATATCTTAGCTCTGGAAACACCATATATTTT. The chain uses TRBV5-6 and TRBJ1-3; D may be TRBD1 (6 bases). In germline, CDR1 is SGHDT, CDR2 YYEEEE. V was trimmed by 4 bases and J by 0 bases, leaving 17 bases between them. The CDR3 has 17 residues. The entire variable domain, with the rest obtained from reference TRBV5-6 and TRBJ1-3, is as follows: DAGVTQSPTHLIKTRGQQVTLRCSPKSGHDTVSWYQQALGQGPQFIFQYYEEEERQRGNFPDRFSGHQFPNYSSELNVNALLLGDSALYLCASSRGQYLSSGNTIYFGEGSWLTVV.

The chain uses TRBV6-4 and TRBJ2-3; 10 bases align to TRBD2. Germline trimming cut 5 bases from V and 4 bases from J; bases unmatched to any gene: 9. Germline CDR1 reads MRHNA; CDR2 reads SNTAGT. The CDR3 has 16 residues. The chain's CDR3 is CASSKSGGAISDTQYF. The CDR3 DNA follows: TGTGCCAGCAGTAAGAGCGGGGGGGCCATTTCAGATACGCAGTATTTT.

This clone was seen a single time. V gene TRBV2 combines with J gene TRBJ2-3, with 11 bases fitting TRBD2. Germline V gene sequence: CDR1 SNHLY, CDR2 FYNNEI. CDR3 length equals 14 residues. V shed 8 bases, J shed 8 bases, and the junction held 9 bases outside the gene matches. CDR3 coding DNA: TGTGCCAGCCGGATAGCGGGGGGGCCGGTTACGCAGTATTTT. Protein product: CASRIAGGPVTQYF.

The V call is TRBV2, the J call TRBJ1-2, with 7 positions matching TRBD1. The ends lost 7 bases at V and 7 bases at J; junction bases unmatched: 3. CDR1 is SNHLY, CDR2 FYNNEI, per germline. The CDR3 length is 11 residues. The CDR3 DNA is TGTGCCAGCACGACAGGGCCTGGCTACACCTTC. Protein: CASTTGPGYTF.

Here the CDR3 reads CASSLDGNYGYTF. The CDR3 coding sequence is TGTGCCAGCAGTTTAGACGGTAACTATGGCTACACCTTC. This chain uses TRBV12-3 or TRBV12-4 with TRBJ1-2; D is unresolved. Trimming took off 1 base at V and 1 base at J, with 4 bases between the two ends. The CDR3 sequence is 13 residues long.

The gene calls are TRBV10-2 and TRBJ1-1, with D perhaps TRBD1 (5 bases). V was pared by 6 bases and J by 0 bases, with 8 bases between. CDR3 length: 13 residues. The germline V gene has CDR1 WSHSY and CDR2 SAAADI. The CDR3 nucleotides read TGCGCCAGCAGACCAGGGATGAACACTGAAGCTTTCTTT. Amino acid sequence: CASRPGMNTEAFF.

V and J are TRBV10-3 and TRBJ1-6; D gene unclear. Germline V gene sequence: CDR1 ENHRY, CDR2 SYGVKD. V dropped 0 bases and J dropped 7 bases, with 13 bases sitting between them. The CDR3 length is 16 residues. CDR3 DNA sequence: TGTGCCATCAGTGAGTCGGCCGCCGCGGGGAATTCACCCCTCCACTTT. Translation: CAISESAAAGNSPLHF.